A single sample gave rise to the 18 T cell receptor beta chains below, sequenced in a study of blood T cell repertoires in COVID-19. Here immunoSEQ multiplex PCR was the method, and the copy in TCRdb shows in-frame clones only, minus some. This sample has about 68,000 clones, with just over 90% found just once. Sequencing was performed on peripheral blood. Every receptor here comes from a man in his fifties with COVID-19, enrolled during active disease.

The rearrangement uses TRBV5-4 and TRBJ1-6, with D possibly matching TRBD1 (6 bases). Germline V lookup: CDR1 SGHNT, CDR2 YYREEE (reference sequence). CDR3 length: 13 amino acids. Trimming shortened V by 4 bases and J by 11 bases, and 13 bases separated the two germline ends. The CDR3 bases are TGTGCCAGCAGCGTAGACAGGAATCCACCCCTCCACTTT. It specifies CASSVDRNPPLHF.

This clone came up once. The chain links TRBV21-1 to TRBJ2-3; the table names TRBD2, a call not compared with the DNA. TRBV21-1 is assigned pseudogene status. CDR3 length: 18 amino acids. The CDR3 DNA reads as TGTGCCAGCAGCAAAGGACACAACTTCTGGAGGGCCACAGATACGCAGTATTTT. It codes for CASSKGHNFWRATDTQYF.

This rearrangement joins TRBV21-1 to TRBJ2-3; TRBD1 is taken as the D call from the table, unchecked against the DNA. TRBV21-1 is assigned pseudogene status. The CDR3 length is 14 residues. In nucleotides, the CDR3 is TGTGCCAGCATGATGGGGGCCCGCACAGATACGCAGTATTTT. Translating gives CASMMGARTDTQYF.

The genes are TRBV4-1 and TRBJ2-5; 7 bases agree with TRBD1. The CDR3 runs 14 residues. After removal of 4 bases from V and 5 bases from J, the junction contained 7 bases not matched to a gene. The germline V gene encodes CDR1 MGHRA and CDR2 YSYEKL. The chain's CDR3 is CASSLTDRVETQYF. The CDR3, as DNA: TGCGCCAGCAGCCTGACCGACAGGGTCGAGACCCAGTACTTC.

CDR3 loop: CATSREGSGSRGTGELFF. The CDR3 bases are TGTGCCACCAGCAGAGAGGGTTCGGGCTCCCGGGGTACCGGGGAGCTGTTTTTT. The chain uses TRBV15 and TRBJ2-2; a weak D match, TRBD2 (5 bases). The CDR3 is made up of 18 amino acids. The V and J ends lost 0 bases and 5 bases respectively, with 19 bases between them. Germline CDR1 LNHNV, CDR2 YYDKDF (reference sequence).

The V gene is TRBV9, the J gene TRBJ2-1; 7 bases line up with TRBD1. Trimming cost V 0 bases and J 10 bases; bases outside gene matches: 10. CDR3 length equals 15 residues. The germline gives CDR1 SGDLS, CDR2 YYNGEE. The CDR3 DNA reads as TGTGCCAGCAGCGTAGTTGCGACAGGGAGTGTGGAGCAGTTCTTC. Translating gives CASSVVATGSVEQFF. Drawing the rest from reference TRBV9 and TRBJ2-1, the complete variable domain is DSGVTQTPKHLITATGQRVTLRCSPRSGDLSVYWYQQSLDQGLQFLIQYYNGEERAKGNILERFSAQQFPDLHSELNLSSLELGDSALYFCASSVVATGSVEQFFGPGTRLTVL.

The chain employs TRBV5-1 and TRBJ2-1, with D uncertain. Germline values: CDR1 SGHRS, CDR2 YFSETQ. The CDR3 contains 14 residues. V lost 0 bases to trimming and J lost 7 bases, with 11 bases between them. CDR3 DNA sequence: TGCGCCAGCAGCTTGGCTACCCCTTCGAATGAGCAGTTCTTC. Translating it yields CASSLATPSNEQFF.

This chain links TRBV10-3 with TRBJ2-1, with 13 bases aligning to TRBD2. Germline-derived CDR1 and CDR2 are ENHRY and SYGVKD. This CDR3 spans 16 amino acids. V was pared by 5 bases and J by 4 bases, with 5 bases of the junction left unmatched. The DNA for the CDR3 is TGTGCCATCAGTCCCCGGACTAGCGGGAGTTACAATGAGCAGTTCTTC. It yields the protein CAISPRTSGSYNEQFF.

The chain couples TRBV7-3 to TRBJ2-2; D unresolved. V lost 6 bases and J lost 0, with 14 bases in between. The CDR3 extends over 16 amino acids. Germline V gives CDR1 SGHTA, CDR2 FQGTGA. CDR3 loop: CASSRTGAANTGELFF. Here the CDR3 DNA reads TGTGCCAGCAGTCGTACCGGAGCAGCGAACACCGGGGAGCTGTTTTTT.

V is TRBV21-1 and J is TRBJ2-1; TRBD2 is the table's D call, not checked against the DNA. TRBV21-1 is given as a pseudogene. The CDR3 is 17 residues long. CDR3 sequence (DNA): TGTGCCAGCAGCAAAAGCCGGGAGGGCCTTGGGTACAATGAGCAGTTCTTC. Translating it yields CASSKSREGLGYNEQFF.

The genes are TRBV5-1 and TRBJ2-4; tentatively, D is TRBD2 (6 bases). The V gene lost 4 bases and the J gene lost 0 bases, with 23 bases spanning the gap. The CDR3 contains 19 residues. Germline V gene lookup returns CDR1 SGHRS and CDR2 YFSETQ. DNA of the CDR3: TGCGCCAGCAGCCCGCTGGGAGGAGATTCTACCCAAGCCAAAAACATTCAGTACTTC. Translated: CASSPLGGDSTQAKNIQYF.

The chain employs TRBV5-6 and TRBJ1-2; 9 bases fit TRBD1. The germline V gene encodes CDR1 SGHDT and CDR2 YYEEEE. Trimming took 0 bases from V and 8 from J; bases not matched to a gene: 2. The CDR3 has 13 amino acids. The CDR3 is CASSLEDRGGYTF. The CDR3 region has the DNA TGTGCCAGCAGCTTGGAGGACAGGGGCGGCTACACCTTC.

The V and J genes are TRBV28 and TRBJ2-6; 12 nucleotides line up with TRBD1. The V gene end was trimmed by 5 bases and the J gene end by 1 base; junction bases not matched to a gene: 15. Per the germline V gene, CDR1 is MDHEN and CDR2 is SYDVKM. The CDR3 has 21 amino acids. Here the CDR3 DNA reads TGTGCCAGCAGTACCTTCCTCGGGACAGGGGGCACCACTTCTGGGGCCAACGTCCTGACTTTC. Its translation: CASSTFLGTGGTTSGANVLTF.

The chain combines TRBV5-8 with TRBJ2-4; TRBD1 is a possible D gene (5 bases). The germline V gene encodes CDR1 SGHTS and CDR2 YDEGEE. The ends were cut back, 3 bases at V and 4 bases at J, with 20 bases in the middle. This CDR3 contains 17 residues. DNA for the CDR3: TGTGCCAGCAGCTCCGGCAAGGGAATGGGGCCGAAAAACATTCAGTACTTC. This sequence encodes CASSSGKGMGPKNIQYF.

This chain uses TRBV30 with TRBJ1-5; the D gene is possibly TRBD1 (5 bases). Germline CDR1 is GTSNPN and CDR2 is SVGIG (reference sequence). The V end was cut by 0 bases, the J end by 2 bases, with 14 bases between. This CDR3 region has 16 residues. The CDR3 bases are TGTGCCTGGAGTGTAAAAGCAGGAGGGGGCAATCAGCCCCAGCATTTT. Its protein is CAWSVKAGGGNQPQHF.

This clone was seen only once. V gene TRBV4-1 combines with J gene TRBJ2-1, with TRBD1 matching over 10 bases. This CDR3 comprises 16 residues. Germline trimming cut 4 bases from V and 2 bases from J; bases unmatched to any gene: 5. The V gene's germline CDR1 is MGHRA and CDR2 YSYEKL. CDR3 nucleotides: TGCGCCAGCAGCCTTGGAGGGACAGGGGCCTACAATGAGCAGTTCTTC. Its translation is CASSLGGTGAYNEQFF.

J is TRBJ2-5 and V is TRBV30; TRBD2 aligns across 7 bases. CDR1 is GTSNPN, CDR2 SVGIG, per germline (reference sequence). The CDR3 runs to 14 residues. V dropped 1 base and J dropped 5; count of bases not matched to a gene: 7. CDR3 region: CAWSGGEGGETQYF. CDR3 coding DNA: TGTGCCTGGAGTGGGGGGGAGGGTGGTGAGACCCAGTACTTC.

The CDR3 loop reads CASSQDGGARESEAFF. The CDR3, as DNA: TGCGCCAGCAGCCAAGATGGCGGCGCGAGGGAATCTGAAGCTTTCTTT. The V gene is TRBV4-3, the J gene TRBJ1-1; D unresolved. V was clipped by 0 bases and J by 6 bases, with 17 bases between them. Germline CDR1 is LGHNA and CDR2 is YSLEER. The length of the CDR3 is 16 residues.